The 23 T cell receptor beta chains below all came from one sample that was sequenced in a study of cytomegalovirus exposure and HLA in healthy donors. PCR primers comprised 60 Vbeta and 13 Jbeta primers. The repertoire was sequenced with immunoSEQ multiplex PCR; TCRdb's copy has only in-frame clones and lacks some. The repertoire has about 140,000 clones, 73% of them found once; the top ten carry about 1.2%. Sequenced input: PBMCs. Receptor source: a woman aged 40 to 50 in good health and CMV-seronegative.

The V call is TRBV7-9, the J call TRBJ2-2; TRBD2 might be the D (6 bases). V was shortened by 5 bases and J by 7 bases, with 20 bases between the two germline ends. This CDR3 is built from 16 residues. Per the germline V gene, CDR1 is SEHNR and CDR2 is FQNEAQ (reference sequence). The CDR3 nucleotides are TGTGCCAGCAGCCCGCGGGGAGGTTCGTCCCTCGGGGAGCTGTTTTTT. It specifies CASSPRGGSSLGELFF.

J is TRBJ2-2 and V is TRBV4-2, with TRBD2 matching over 12 bases. V trimming: 0 bases; J trimming: 5 bases; junction bases outside the gene matches: 10. The CDR3 consists of 19 residues. From germline, CDR1 is LGHNA and CDR2 YNFKEQ. The CDR3 reads CASSQELASGGARTGELFF. The CDR3 DNA reads as TGTGCCAGCAGCCAAGAATTGGCTAGCGGGGGGGCCAGGACCGGGGAGCTGTTTTTT.

The V call is TRBV25-1, the J call TRBJ2-5, with D maybe TRBD1 (5 bases). CDR1 MGHDK and CDR2 SYGVNS come from the germline V gene. This CDR3 is built from 14 residues. The V gene lost 8 bases and the J gene lost 3 bases, with 16 bases spanning the gap. The CDR3 DNA is TGTGCCAGCCAGGCTCCAGGGCTTAAAGAGACCCAGTACTTC. As protein: CASQAPGLKETQYF.

The chain combines TRBV27 with TRBJ1-6, with 10 bases identical to TRBD1. Germline V gene data show CDR1 as MNHEY and CDR2 as SMNVEV (reference sequence). The CDR3 length is 16 residues. Trimming removed 5 bases from V and 6 bases from J; junction bases left unmatched: 7. CDR3 residues: CASSPSTGGLNSPLHF. The CDR3 DNA sequence: TGTGCCAGCAGTCCCTCGACAGGGGGCCTTAATTCACCCCTCCACTTT.

The chain recombines TRBV7-9 with TRBJ2-3, with 9 bases identical to TRBD2. This CDR3 contains 16 residues. V was pared by 1 base and J by 0 bases, with 2 bases of the junction left unmatched. Germline CDR1 reads SEHNR; CDR2 reads FQNEAQ (reference sequence). This CDR3 reads CASSLGAGGSTDTQYF. The CDR3 DNA is TGTGCCAGCAGCTTAGGAGCGGGGGGCAGCACAGATACGCAGTATTTT.

Remarks on this clone: Other DNA variants within this sample encode the same CDR3. The chain links TRBV5-1 to TRBJ2-1; D remains unclear. The germline V gene encodes CDR1 SGHRS and CDR2 YFSETQ. This CDR3 is built from 15 residues. V gave up 0 bases and J gave up 0 bases, with 7 bases separating them. The CDR3 loop is CASSLEGDSYNEQFF. The CDR3 DNA follows: TGCGCCAGCAGCTTGGAAGGAGACTCCTACAATGAGCAGTTCTTC.

The rearrangement links TRBV27 to TRBJ2-3; D perhaps matches TRBD2 (6 bases). The V end lost 5 bases, the J end lost 6 bases, and 12 bases lay between the germline ends. The CDR3 runs to 13 residues. CDR1 is MNHEY and CDR2 is SMNVEV in the germline V gene (reference sequence). CDR3 in DNA: TGTGCCAGCAGTCCCCGACTAGGGGATACGCAGTATTTT. It is translated as CASSPRLGDTQYF.

This clone was seen a few times. The chain recombines TRBV5-1 with TRBJ1-2, with 7 bases identical to TRBD1. The CDR3 has 15 residues. Trimming cost V 3 bases and J 4 bases; bases outside gene matches: 9. Germline V gives CDR1 SGHRS, CDR2 YFSETQ. The DNA of the CDR3 is TGCGCCAGCAGCTACGCCCAGGGGGATGCCTATGGCTACACCTTC. Translated, it gives CASSYAQGDAYGYTF.

The chain employs TRBV19 and TRBJ1-6, with 10 bases fitting TRBD1. The V and J ends lost 3 bases and 7 bases, in that order; junction bases with no gene match: 3. CDR1 and CDR2 (germline): LNHDA, SQIVND (reference sequence). The CDR3 is made up of 15 amino acids. CDR3 sequence (DNA): TGTGCCAGTAGTATGGGGACAGGGGTGAATTCACCCCTCCACTTT. Translated, it gives CASSMGTGVNSPLHF.

This CDR3 reads CASSWTGLAGTNTEAFF. The CDR3 DNA is TGTGCCAGCAGTTGGACAGGGCTCGCGGGGACGAACACTGAAGCTTTCTTT. V is TRBV27 and J is TRBJ1-1; 8 bases are a match to TRBD1. CDR1 MNHEY and CDR2 SMNVEV come from the germline V gene (reference sequence). The V and J ends lost 4 bases and 1 base, in that order; junction bases with no gene match: 11. This CDR3 is built from 17 residues.

This clone was counted only a few times. Other DNA sequences in the same sample also yield this CDR3. The chain recombines TRBV4-1 with TRBJ1-5; no reliable D call. Trimming took off 0 bases at V and 6 bases at J, with 6 bases between the two ends. CDR1 and CDR2 from the germline V gene are MGHRA and YSYEKL. This CDR3 is 13 amino acids long. The CDR3 sequence is CASSQDPGQPQHF. CDR3 sequence (DNA): TGCGCCAGCAGCCAAGATCCGGGTCAGCCCCAGCATTTT.

The chain combines TRBV28 with TRBJ1-4; tentative D call: TRBD1 (6 bases). The germline V gene has CDR1 MDHEN and CDR2 SYDVKM. Trimming took off 4 bases at V and 5 bases at J, with 14 bases between the two ends. This CDR3 comprises 15 residues. The CDR3 protein is CASSSEETGNEKLFF. The CDR3 region has the DNA TGTGCCAGCAGTTCCGAGGAGACAGGAAATGAAAAACTGTTTTTT. Full variable domain (outside the CDR3, taken from reference TRBV28 and TRBJ1-4): DVKVTQSSRYLVKRTGEKVFLECVQDMDHENMFWYRQDPGLGLRLIYFSYDVKMKEKGDIPEGYSVSREKKERFSLILESASTNQTSMYLCASSSEETGNEKLFFGSGTQLSVL.

The J gene is TRBJ2-1, the V gene TRBV27, with 9 positions matching TRBD2. The CDR3 is made up of 17 amino acids. From germline, CDR1 is MNHEY and CDR2 SMNVEV (reference sequence). V lost 2 bases, J lost 7 bases, and 12 bases stayed unmatched. CDR3 sequence reads: CASSLPGGGGAGNEQFF. As DNA, the CDR3 is TGTGCCAGCAGTTTACCTGGCGGCGGGGGGGCAGGTAATGAGCAGTTCTTC.

The chain is built from TRBV9 and TRBJ2-7; the match to TRBD2 covers 9 bases. This CDR3 has 16 amino acids. Germline CDR1 is SGDLS and CDR2 is YYNGEE. J gave up 1 base and V 0 bases, and 5 bases lay outside the gene matches. The CDR3 protein is CASSVGLAVGSYEQYF. Here the CDR3 DNA reads TGTGCCAGCAGCGTAGGACTAGCGGTGGGGTCCTACGAGCAGTACTTC.

The genes are TRBV7-2 and TRBJ2-7; TRBD2 aligns across 8 bases. V gave up 3 bases and J gave up 4 bases; unmatched junction bases: 5. CDR3 length equals 14 residues. Germline V gene sequence: CDR1 SGHTA, CDR2 FQGNSA. Here the CDR3 reads CASSLGAGAYEQYF. The CDR3 DNA reads as TGTGCCAGCAGCTTGGGAGCGGGGGCTTACGAGCAGTACTTC. The full variable domain, in which reference TRBV7-2 and TRBJ2-7 provide the parts outside the CDR3, is GAGVSQSPSNKVTEKGKDVELRCDPISGHTALYWYRQSLGQGLEFLIYFQGNSAPDKSGLPSDRFSAERTGGSVSTLTIQRTQQEDSAVYLCASSLGAGAYEQYFGPGTRLTVT.

CDR3 loop: CASSEALLASSTDTQYF. CDR3 nucleotide sequence: TGTGCCAGCAGTGAAGCCCTACTAGCGAGCAGCACAGATACGCAGTATTTT. The genes are TRBV2 and TRBJ2-3, with 7 positions matching TRBD2. Germline CDR1 reads SNHLY; CDR2 reads FYNNEI. V shed 0 bases, J shed 0 bases, and the junction held 6 bases outside the gene matches. The CDR3 covers 17 residues.

The rearrangement links TRBV2 to TRBJ2-7; a possible D gene is TRBD2 (6 bases). The CDR3 has 14 amino acids. Germline assignment: CDR1 SNHLY and CDR2 FYNNEI. Trimming left V 6 bases short and J 2 bases short, with 14 bases between. The CDR3 sequence is CASSRGSPPYEQYV. The CDR3 DNA reads TGTGCCAGCAGCCGGGGGAGTCCCCCCTACGAGCAGTACGTC.

V usage is TRBV19 and J usage is TRBJ2-5, with TRBD1 matching over 7 bases. Germline trimming cut 5 bases from V and 4 bases from J; bases unmatched to any gene: 10. The CDR3 is 15 residues long. Per the germline V gene, CDR1 is LNHDA and CDR2 is SQIVND (reference sequence). Here the CDR3 DNA reads TGTGCCAGTAGTCCCCGACAGGGATGGGGAGAGACCCAGTACTTC. Its protein product is CASSPRQGWGETQYF.

This clone was observed once. This chain uses TRBV4-2 with TRBJ2-7, with TRBD1 matching 11 bases. The CDR3 length is 15 residues. Germline assignment: CDR1 LGHNA and CDR2 YNFKEQ. Germline trimming cut 2 bases from V and 6 bases from J; bases unmatched to any gene: 6. CDR3 region: CASSQSGQGAGEQYF. CDR3 bases: TGTGCCAGCAGCCAAAGTGGACAGGGGGCAGGCGAGCAGTACTTC.

The chain recombines TRBV4-1 with TRBJ2-5; 8 bases are a match to TRBD2. Trimming cost V 2 bases and J 5 bases; bases outside gene matches: 10. The CDR3 loop spans 16 amino acids. Germline CDR1 MGHRA, CDR2 YSYEKL. CDR3 amino acids: CASSQSSGGAWETQYF. In DNA form, the CDR3 reads TGCGCCAGCAGCCAAAGCTCCGGGGGGGCCTGGGAGACCCAGTACTTC.

This clone appeared a single time. The J gene is TRBJ2-7, the V gene TRBV19; 11 bases fit TRBD1. V gave up 6 bases and J gave up 4 bases; unmatched junction bases: 11. Looked up from germline, CDR1 is LNHDA and CDR2 is SQIVND (reference sequence). The CDR3 sequence is 16 residues long. CDR3 DNA sequence: TGTGCCAGTAGCGATCCGGGACAGGGGGGTAAATACGAGCAGTACTTC. Its protein product is CASSDPGQGGKYEQYF.

This chain uses TRBV10-3 with TRBJ2-2, with TRBD1 matching 10 bases. Germline V gene data show CDR1 as ENHRY and CDR2 as SYGVKD. J was trimmed by 4 bases and V by 6 bases; bases with no gene match: 2. This CDR3 is built from 14 residues. CDR3 sequence (DNA): TGTGCCATCAGGGACAGGGGGTCCACCGGGGAGCTGTTTTTT. The encoded protein is CAIRDRGSTGELFF.

The chain links TRBV4-1 to TRBJ2-7, with D maybe TRBD2 (5 bases). The V gene lost 0 bases and the J gene lost 3 bases, with 15 bases spanning the gap. Germline CDR1 reads MGHRA; CDR2 reads YSYEKL. The CDR3 has 16 amino acids. CDR3 residues: CASSQEGGPGSYEQYF. CDR3 sequence (DNA): TGCGCCAGCAGCCAAGAAGGAGGTCCGGGCAGCTACGAGCAGTACTTC.